The rows below give T cell receptor beta chains drawn from one sample of a study of cytomegalovirus exposure and HLA in healthy donors. TCRdb keeps only in-frame clones here, not all; method: immunoSEQ multiplex PCR. The sample includes 150,000 to 200,000 clones, 81% of them seen just once. Source material: PBMCs. All receptors derive from a man younger than 30 in good health and CMV-seronegative. The CDR3 runs from the conserved cysteine through the conserved F or W. The order of the fields is CDR3 DNA, CDR3 protein, clone size, J gene, D gene, V gene. The D gene is left open where the match is weak. Some rows have no size entry. The others give once, few or many, or a class for an expanded clone.

CDR3nt: TGTTCCAGCAGCTTCGACCCCACCGGGACAAAGGGGAGAGGGGAAAAACTGTTTTTT
CDR3aa: CSSSFDPTGTKGRGEKLFF
abundance: -
j_gene: TRBJ1-4
d_gene: -
v_gene: TRBV7-9

CDR3nt: TGTGCCAGCAGCTTGGGGAGGGTGAACACTGAAGCTTTCTTT
CDR3aa: CASSLGRVNTEAFF
abundance: -
j_gene: TRBJ1-1
d_gene: -
v_gene: TRBV5-5

CDR3nt: TGTGCCAGCAGCTTAGCGGGACAGGGGGGAGAGACCCAGTACTTC
CDR3aa: CASSLAGQGGETQYF
abundance: -
j_gene: TRBJ2-5
d_gene: TRBD1
v_gene: TRBV11-3

CDR3nt: TGTGCCAGCTCAAGTGGGACAGTCATGGCCGGGGAGCTGTTTTTT
CDR3aa: CASSSGTVMAGELFF
abundance: -
j_gene: TRBJ2-2
d_gene: TRBD1
v_gene: TRBV18

CDR3nt: TGTGCCAGTAGTATAGGCGGACAGGGGCCCTACGAGCAGTACTTC
CDR3aa: CASSIGGQGPYEQYF
abundance: -
j_gene: TRBJ2-7
d_gene: TRBD1
v_gene: TRBV19

CDR3nt: TGTGCCAGCAGCTTAGCACAGATCCAAGAGACCCAGTACTTC
CDR3aa: CASSLAQIQETQYF
abundance: -
j_gene: TRBJ2-5
d_gene: -
v_gene: TRBV7-9

CDR3nt: TGTGCCTCCGCGCCGGGACAGATAACAGATACGCAGTATTTT
CDR3aa: CASAPGQITDTQYF
abundance: -
j_gene: TRBJ2-3
d_gene: TRBD1
v_gene: TRBV6-5

CDR3nt: TGTGCCAGCAGTTTAGAACAGCCCCAGGGGTATATGAACACTGAAGCTTTCTTT
CDR3aa: CASSLEQPQGYMNTEAFF
abundance: once
j_gene: TRBJ1-1
d_gene: -
v_gene: TRBV28

CDR3nt: TGTGCCAGCTCACTGGGGGGGAGAAGCAATCAGCCCCAGCATTTT
CDR3aa: CASSLGGRSNQPQHF
abundance: -
j_gene: TRBJ1-5
d_gene: -
v_gene: TRBV18

CDR3nt: TGTGCCAGCAGTGAAGCTCGGGACACCGGAACCTACGAGCAGTACTTC
CDR3aa: CASSEARDTGTYEQYF
abundance: -
j_gene: TRBJ2-7
d_gene: -
v_gene: TRBV25-1

CDR3nt: TGTGCCAGCTCACCGTCTCAGGGGCGTGTGGATACGCAGTATTTT
CDR3aa: CASSPSQGRVDTQYF
abundance: -
j_gene: TRBJ2-3
d_gene: -
v_gene: TRBV18

CDR3nt: TGTGCCAGCAGCTCACGGGACAGGGTGGTCTACAATGAGCAGTTCTTC
CDR3aa: CASSSRDRVVYNEQFF
abundance: -
j_gene: TRBJ2-1
d_gene: TRBD1
v_gene: TRBV11-2

CDR3nt: TGTGCCAGCAGCCAGGGACTAGCGGGGGAGACCCAGTACTTC
CDR3aa: CASSQGLAGETQYF
abundance: few
j_gene: TRBJ2-5
d_gene: TRBD2
v_gene: TRBV5-4

CDR3nt: TGTGCCAGCAGTCGACCCCAGGGGGAGAGCTCCTACAATGAGCAGTTCTTC
CDR3aa: CASSRPQGESSYNEQFF
abundance: -
j_gene: TRBJ2-1
d_gene: TRBD1
v_gene: TRBV27

CDR3nt: TGTGCCAGCAGCTTAGCGGGGGGACTAGCGGGAGAGGATACGCAGTATTTT
CDR3aa: CASSLAGGLAGEDTQYF
abundance: -
j_gene: TRBJ2-3
d_gene: TRBD2
v_gene: TRBV7-9

CDR3nt: TGTGCCAGCAGCTTAGTTTGGAGCACCACAGATACGCAGTATTTT
CDR3aa: CASSLVWSTTDTQYF
abundance: -
j_gene: TRBJ2-3
d_gene: -
v_gene: TRBV7-2

CDR3nt: TGCGCCAGCAGCCAAGATGTCGAGTTATCTGGAAACACCATATATTTT
CDR3aa: CASSQDVELSGNTIYF
abundance: few
j_gene: TRBJ1-3
d_gene: -
v_gene: TRBV4-3

CDR3nt: TGTGCCAGCGGGGAAGACGCGGTCCTCGACTATGGCTACACCTTC
CDR3aa: CASGEDAVLDYGYTF
abundance: -
j_gene: TRBJ1-2
d_gene: -
v_gene: TRBV2

CDR3nt: TGTGCCAGTAGCCCCAGTGCAGTTCTGGCCAAAAACATTCAGTACTTC
CDR3aa: CASSPSAVLAKNIQYF
abundance: once
j_gene: TRBJ2-4
d_gene: -
v_gene: TRBV19

CDR3nt: TGTGCTAGTGGTTCCGACGGGACAAGGACCTTAGGTGGCTACGAGCAGTACTTC
CDR3aa: CASGSDGTRTLGGYEQYF
abundance: -
j_gene: TRBJ2-7
d_gene: -
v_gene: TRBV12-5

CDR3nt: TGTGCCAGCAGCCAAGTCCCTTCTAGCGATAGCACAGATACGCAGTATTTT
CDR3aa: CASSQVPSSDSTDTQYF
abundance: -
j_gene: TRBJ2-3
d_gene: -
v_gene: TRBV4-2

CDR3nt: TGTGCCAGCGTACCGGACAGGGGCCAAGAGACCCAGTACTTC
CDR3aa: CASVPDRGQETQYF
abundance: -
j_gene: TRBJ2-5
d_gene: TRBD1
v_gene: TRBV7-2

CDR3nt: TGTGCCAGCAGCTTCGGAGCGGGGGGCCTTACCTACGAGCAGTACTTC
CDR3aa: CASSFGAGGLTYEQYF
abundance: -
j_gene: TRBJ2-7
d_gene: TRBD2
v_gene: TRBV5-6

CDR3nt: TGTGCCAGCAGCCAGGACAGGGCTTCCTCGGTTTCGAGGACCCAGTACTTC
CDR3aa: CASSQDRASSVSRTQYF
abundance: -
j_gene: TRBJ2-5
d_gene: TRBD1
v_gene: TRBV5-8

CDR3nt: TGTGCCAGCAGTGAGGGTAGGTTCTTTGTTTGGACAGGGGTGAACACTGAAGCTTTCTTT
CDR3aa: CASSEGRFFVWTGVNTEAFF
abundance: -
j_gene: TRBJ1-1
d_gene: TRBD1
v_gene: TRBV6-1

CDR3nt: TGTGCCAGCAGCTTAGTAGGACAGGCTGGAAACACCATATATTTT
CDR3aa: CASSLVGQAGNTIYF
abundance: -
j_gene: TRBJ1-3
d_gene: TRBD1
v_gene: TRBV7-9

CDR3nt: TGTGCCAGCAGCTTAGGGCAGGGTGGCGGGGAGCTGTTTTTT
CDR3aa: CASSLGQGGGELFF
abundance: -
j_gene: TRBJ2-2
d_gene: -
v_gene: TRBV11-2

CDR3nt: TGTGCCAGCAGCATATCAGGGTTGAGCAATCAGCCCCAGCATTTT
CDR3aa: CASSISGLSNQPQHF
abundance: once
j_gene: TRBJ1-5
d_gene: -
v_gene: TRBV7-8

CDR3nt: TGCGCCAGCAGCCAAGGGAACAGGGGGTATGGGTCGGGGACCCAGTACTTC
CDR3aa: CASSQGNRGYGSGTQYF
abundance: -
j_gene: TRBJ2-5
d_gene: TRBD1
v_gene: TRBV4-1

CDR3nt: TGTGCCAGCAGCCGGTCCGGGGGTCGAGGGACTGAAGCTTTCTTT
CDR3aa: CASSRSGGRGTEAFF
abundance: -
j_gene: TRBJ1-1
d_gene: -
v_gene: TRBV11-2

CDR3nt: TGTGCCAGTAGTCGGGAAGTAAGAACCCACGAGCAGTACTTC
CDR3aa: CASSREVRTHEQYF
abundance: once
j_gene: TRBJ2-7
d_gene: -
v_gene: TRBV19

CDR3nt: TGTGCCAGTCAACCCAGACAGGGGTTGATTGGCTACACCTTC
CDR3aa: CASQPRQGLIGYTF
abundance: -
j_gene: TRBJ1-2
d_gene: TRBD1
v_gene: TRBV19

CDR3nt: TGTGCCAGCAGCTTGGGGTCAGGGGCAGGAGAAAAACTGTTTTTT
CDR3aa: CASSLGSGAGEKLFF
abundance: -
j_gene: TRBJ1-4
d_gene: -
v_gene: TRBV5-5

CDR3nt: TGTTCCAGCAGAAGGCTAGCTCCCTACGAGCAGTACTTC
CDR3aa: CSSRRLAPYEQYF
abundance: -
j_gene: TRBJ2-7
d_gene: -
v_gene: TRBV7-9

CDR3nt: TGTGCCAGCAGTTCCGTTAGCTCGAACACTGAAGCTTTCTTT
CDR3aa: CASSSVSSNTEAFF
abundance: -
j_gene: TRBJ1-1
d_gene: -
v_gene: TRBV27

CDR3nt: TGTGCCAGCAAAACAGGGATCTATGATGGCTACACCTTC
CDR3aa: CASKTGIYDGYTF
abundance: -
j_gene: TRBJ1-2
d_gene: -
v_gene: TRBV28

CDR3nt: TGTGCCAGCTCACCCGCCGCGCTAGCGGGAGGGTCTGGTGAGCAGTTCTTC
CDR3aa: CASSPAALAGGSGEQFF
abundance: -
j_gene: TRBJ2-1
d_gene: TRBD2
v_gene: TRBV18

CDR3nt: TGTGCCAGCAGCCCAATCACCGGGGAGCTGTTTTTT
CDR3aa: CASSPITGELFF
abundance: few
j_gene: TRBJ2-2
d_gene: -
v_gene: TRBV5-4

CDR3nt: TGTGCCAGCAGTGGGGGGCATGGAGATGAGCAGTTCTTC
CDR3aa: CASSGGHGDEQFF
abundance: -
j_gene: TRBJ2-1
d_gene: -
v_gene: TRBV6-1

CDR3nt: TGTGCCAGCAGCTTACAAGGCGGACACACAGATACGCAGTATTTT
CDR3aa: CASSLQGGHTDTQYF
abundance: -
j_gene: TRBJ2-3
d_gene: -
v_gene: TRBV7-3

CDR3nt: TGTGCCAGCGGTGACAGGGTCACCGGGGAGCTGTTTTTT
CDR3aa: CASGDRVTGELFF
abundance: -
j_gene: TRBJ2-2
d_gene: TRBD1
v_gene: TRBV6-1

CDR3nt: TGTGCCAGCAGCGTAGCTCCTAGCGGGGGGTACGAGCAGTACTTC
CDR3aa: CASSVAPSGGYEQYF
abundance: -
j_gene: TRBJ2-7
d_gene: TRBD2
v_gene: TRBV9

CDR3nt: TGCGCCAGCAGCCAAGTGGATAGCGGGATCCACGAGCAGTACTTC
CDR3aa: CASSQVDSGIHEQYF
abundance: -
j_gene: TRBJ2-7
d_gene: TRBD2
v_gene: TRBV4-1

CDR3nt: TGTGCCAGCAGCTCCTCTACGGGGGTCGTCTCTGGAAACACCATATATTTT
CDR3aa: CASSSSTGVVSGNTIYF
abundance: -
j_gene: TRBJ1-3
d_gene: -
v_gene: TRBV7-9

CDR3nt: TGTGCCAGCAGCCGGGACAGGGAATTCTATGGCTACACCTTC
CDR3aa: CASSRDREFYGYTF
abundance: few
j_gene: TRBJ1-2
d_gene: TRBD1
v_gene: TRBV5-4

CDR3nt: TGTGCCAGCAGGGAGGGACAGCTGTCCAATCAGCCCCAGCATTTT
CDR3aa: CASREGQLSNQPQHF
abundance: -
j_gene: TRBJ1-5
d_gene: TRBD1
v_gene: TRBV6-5

CDR3nt: TGCGCCAGCAGCTTGTACGGTGAAGAGACCCAGTACTTC
CDR3aa: CASSLYGEETQYF
abundance: -
j_gene: TRBJ2-5
d_gene: -
v_gene: TRBV5-1

CDR3nt: TGTGCCAGCAGTTACAGCGGACTAGCGGGGTTCGAGCAGTACTTC
CDR3aa: CASSYSGLAGFEQYF
abundance: -
j_gene: TRBJ2-7
d_gene: TRBD2
v_gene: TRBV6-5

CDR3nt: TGCGCCAGCTCCATAGCGGGAGAGGGAACCGGGGAGCTGTTTTTT
CDR3aa: CASSIAGEGTGELFF
abundance: -
j_gene: TRBJ2-2
d_gene: TRBD2
v_gene: TRBV4-3

CDR3nt: TGTGCTAGTGGTTCGTCCGCGGGACTAGCGGGGGGCCGGGTTCACTACGAGCAGTACTTC
CDR3aa: CASGSSAGLAGGRVHYEQYF
abundance: -
j_gene: TRBJ2-7
d_gene: TRBD2
v_gene: TRBV12-5

CDR3nt: TGCGCCAGCAGCGAATGGGCTAGCGGGTTTTACGAGCAGTACTTC
CDR3aa: CASSEWASGFYEQYF
abundance: once
j_gene: TRBJ2-7
d_gene: TRBD2
v_gene: TRBV5-1

CDR3nt: TGTGCCGGCAGCGTCAGGGGGGATCAGCCCCAGCATTTT
CDR3aa: CAGSVRGDQPQHF
abundance: -
j_gene: TRBJ1-5
d_gene: TRBD1
v_gene: TRBV7-2

CDR3nt: TGTGCCAGCAGCCAATGGGGGTCCCAGGGGGTCGGATACAATGAGCAGTTCTTC
CDR3aa: CASSQWGSQGVGYNEQFF
abundance: -
j_gene: TRBJ2-1
d_gene: TRBD1
v_gene: TRBV14

CDR3nt: TGTGCCAGCAGCCGAGGACAGGGGCGAAACAAGCAGTACTTC
CDR3aa: CASSRGQGRNKQYF
abundance: once
j_gene: TRBJ2-7
d_gene: TRBD1
v_gene: TRBV6-5

CDR3nt: TGTGCCAGCAGCTTAGGGGACTGGTGGAAACACAGAATTAACGTCCTGACTTTC
CDR3aa: CASSLGDWWKHRINVLTF
abundance: few
j_gene: TRBJ2-6
d_gene: -
v_gene: TRBV11-2

CDR3nt: TGTGCCTGGAGCGATCTAGCGGGAGATACCGGGGAGCTGTTTTTT
CDR3aa: CAWSDLAGDTGELFF
abundance: -
j_gene: TRBJ2-2
d_gene: TRBD2
v_gene: TRBV30

CDR3nt: TGCGCCAGCAGCCAAGGGGGGCCCCCGAACACCGGGGAGCTGTTTTTT
CDR3aa: CASSQGGPPNTGELFF
abundance: -
j_gene: TRBJ2-2
d_gene: -
v_gene: TRBV4-3

CDR3nt: TGCAGCGTTGTCGTGGGACAGGGCGGCGAGCAGTACTTC
CDR3aa: CSVVVGQGGEQYF
abundance: -
j_gene: TRBJ2-7
d_gene: TRBD1
v_gene: TRBV29-1

CDR3nt: TGTGCCAGCACACTAGCGGGAACAGAGACCCAGTACTTC
CDR3aa: CASTLAGTETQYF
abundance: -
j_gene: TRBJ2-5
d_gene: TRBD2
v_gene: TRBV6-5

CDR3nt: TGTGCCAGCAGCTTACTCGCGACAGGGGGCAACCCTGAAGCTTTCTTT
CDR3aa: CASSLLATGGNPEAFF
abundance: -
j_gene: TRBJ1-1
d_gene: TRBD1
v_gene: TRBV7-9